This T cell receptor (beta chain) was identified in a study of blood T cells in healthy people across ages. Study-wide results and limits: Age advanced and TCR beta diversity per million T cells fell, roughly linearly.

The germline V gene encodes CDR1 SGHRS and CDR2 YFSETQ. V lost 3 bases and J lost 5, with 9 bases in between. This CDR3 has 13 amino acids. The second PCR ran about 6 to 12 cycles with a sample-barcoded 5' primer and J-beta primers. One entry per CDR3 protein results from TCRdb running MiXCR on the 5' RACE reads. The table has hundreds of thousands of distinct CDR3 sequences, under 55% seen once; the top ten hold about 19%. About this clonotype itself: No antigen is known for it.

The specimen was blood. This receptor was obtained from a man aged 60 to 75 in good health. This chain uses TRBV5-1 with TRBJ2-1; the D gene is possibly TRBD2 (5 bases). The CDR3, as DNA: TGCGCCAGCAGCTATGGAGGAAACAATGAGCAGTTCTTC. It translates to CASSYGGNNEQFF.